This T cell receptor beta chain was identified during a study of shared clonotypes between healthy human individuals. Study-level background: Each donor had three CD4 naive, three CD4 memory, two CD8 naive and one CD8 memory plate.

Using immunoSEQ multiplex PCR, the repertoire was profiled, and TCRdb retains in-frame clones only, with some absent. This repertoire shows some 690,000 clones, 90% found once; its top ten account for 34%. V was clipped by 6 bases and J by 5 bases; unmatched bases: 13. The V gene's germline CDR1 is MDHEN and CDR2 SYDVKM. The CDR3 is 15 amino acids. All participating donors were Caucasian adults from Nashville, Tennessee. The sequenced material came from memory CD8+ T cells from PBMCs. Subset specified: CD45RO+ cells pooled with CCR7-negative TemRA cells. The TCR was taken from a man aged 18 to 35 in good health. Some clones in this sample may be carry-over from other donors' samples. The V gene is TRBV28, the J gene TRBJ2-7, with 7 bases lining up with TRBD2. CDR3 residues: CASSLGGRQVDEQYF. In nucleotides, the CDR3 is TGTGCCAGCAGCCTCGGGGGGAGGCAGGTAGACGAGCAGTACTTC.